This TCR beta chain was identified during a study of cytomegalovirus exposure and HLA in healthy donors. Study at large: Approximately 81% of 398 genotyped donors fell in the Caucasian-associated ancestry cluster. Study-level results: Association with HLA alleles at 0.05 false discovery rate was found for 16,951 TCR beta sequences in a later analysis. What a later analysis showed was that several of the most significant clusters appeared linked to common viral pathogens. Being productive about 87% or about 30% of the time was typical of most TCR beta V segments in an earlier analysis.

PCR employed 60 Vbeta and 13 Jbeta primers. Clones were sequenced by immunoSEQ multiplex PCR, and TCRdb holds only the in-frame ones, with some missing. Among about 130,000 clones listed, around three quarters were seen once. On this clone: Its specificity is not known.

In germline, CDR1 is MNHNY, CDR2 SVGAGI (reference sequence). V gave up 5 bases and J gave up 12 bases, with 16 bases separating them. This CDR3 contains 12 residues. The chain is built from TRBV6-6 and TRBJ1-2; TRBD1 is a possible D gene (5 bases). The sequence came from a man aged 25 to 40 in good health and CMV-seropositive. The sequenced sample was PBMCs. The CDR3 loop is CASSPRSQENTF. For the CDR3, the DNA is TGTGCCAGCAGTCCACGATCACAGGAAAACACCTTC.